This T cell receptor (beta chain) appears in the sequencing data of a study of blood T cell repertoires in COVID-19 (dated by TCRdb to between 2020 and 2021). Looking at the study overall: Collaborator samples came from the United States, Italy and Spain and covered acute and convalescent phases of COVID-19. The prospective study material was composed of cDNA or gDNA derived from T cells, B-cell-depleted T cells, or PBMCs. The dataset comprised deeply sampled blood TCRbeta repertoires from subjects exposed to, actively infected with, or recovered from COVID-19. A freely available public database, intended as a resource for researchers studying the immune response to SARS-CoV-2, is where the repertoires were released. Samples were obtained from the ongoing ImmuneRACE study (first 160 participants) and from some 1,200 subjects provided by 6 global collaborators. The sample metadata nearly always contained a de-identified subject ID, COVID-19 status, age in years and sex. Where available, HLA class I and class II types were obtained from metadata supplied by the sample provider rather than from assay-based typing. Study-wide findings and limitations: Clinical and demographic metadata were provided uncurated, with the amount varying by source and participant.

According to the germline V gene, CDR1 reads MNHEY and CDR2 reads SVGAGI. Reading from cysteine to phenylalanine, the CDR3 counts 14 amino acids. Only CDR3 DNA remains: 42 bases, in frame from the first base. V and J are trimmed by 11 bases and 2 bases, and the gene matches miss 4 bases of the junction. TCRbeta CDR3 regions were amplified from genomic DNA using the immunoSEQ Assay, a bias-controlled multiplex PCR. As for how the authors treated the data: Nucleated cell counts per sample were estimated from amplification of reference gene primers within the assay. To quantify the absolute abundance of each unique TCRbeta CDR3 rearrangement, sequence reads were collapsed and filtered. Productive Simpson clonality was computed per sample as the square root of Simpson's diversity index over productive rearrangements. The immuneACCESS repertoire file appears here via TCRdb, limited to in-frame rearrangements. These files lack a portion of the clones; in checked studies, under half of the deficit traces to unresolved V genes, and the cause of the others is not known. V, J and clone size are those of that table, while D and trimming were read from the DNA. Counted in this sample were over 65,000 clones; roughly 89% of them appeared once. Approximately 4.3% of the sample is held by the ten biggest clonotypes.

Regarding this clone: The target of this receptor is not known. No qualities accompany the bases; no much larger clone lies one base away.

Whole blood was collected in K2EDTA tubes by collaborating institutions according to the institutions' own protocols. For TCRbeta analysis, collaborators shipped samples in one of three forms: frozen whole blood, isolated PBMCs, or DNA extracted from either of those sample types. Recombination connected TRBV6-5 to TRBJ2-5; 14 central bases correspond to TRBD2. This clonotype originated in a man aged 50 or older with active COVID-19. The sequencing sample was made of peripheral blood. The nucleotide sequence is TGTGCCGGGGGACTAGCGGGAGTACAAGAGACCCAGTACTTC. Translation gives CAGGLAGVQETQYF.